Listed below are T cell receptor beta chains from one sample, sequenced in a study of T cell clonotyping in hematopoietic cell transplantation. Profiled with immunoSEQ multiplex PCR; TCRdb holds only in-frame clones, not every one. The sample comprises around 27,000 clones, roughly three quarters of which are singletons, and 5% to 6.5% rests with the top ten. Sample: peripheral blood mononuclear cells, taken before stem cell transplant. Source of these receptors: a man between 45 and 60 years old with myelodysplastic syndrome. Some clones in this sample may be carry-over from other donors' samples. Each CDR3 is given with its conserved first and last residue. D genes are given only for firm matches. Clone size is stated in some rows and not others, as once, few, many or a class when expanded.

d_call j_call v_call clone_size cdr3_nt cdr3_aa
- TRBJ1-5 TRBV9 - TGTGCCAGCAGCGTAGGCGGCCAGCTCAATCAGCCCCAGCATTTT CASSVGGQLNQPQHF
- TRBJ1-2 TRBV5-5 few TGTGCCAGCAGCGCAGGGTTTGGCTACACCTTC CASSAGFGYTF
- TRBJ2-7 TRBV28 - TGTGCCAGCAGGAGCAAATACAACGAGCAGTACTTC CASRSKYNEQYF
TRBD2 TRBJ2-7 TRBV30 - TGTGCCTGGAGTACTCCGGGACTAGCCTACGAGCAGTACTTC CAWSTPGLAYEQYF
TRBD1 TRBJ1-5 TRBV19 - TGTGCCAGTAGTATCGCTCGGCGAGGGGGCGGTCAGCCCCAGCATTTT CASSIARRGGGQPQHF
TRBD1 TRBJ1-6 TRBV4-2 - TGTGCCAGCAGCCGGGACAGGGATTCACCCCTCCACTTT CASSRDRDSPLHF
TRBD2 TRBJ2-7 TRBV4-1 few TGCGCCAGCGGCTTCGGGGGGTCCTACGAGCAGTACTTC CASGFGGSYEQYF
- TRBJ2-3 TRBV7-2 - TGTGCCAGCAGCCCGGGACACCCCACAGATACGCAGTATTTT CASSPGHPTDTQYF
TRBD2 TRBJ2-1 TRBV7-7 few TGTGCTAGCAGCGGACTAGACTACAATGAGCAGTTCTTC CASSGLDYNEQFF
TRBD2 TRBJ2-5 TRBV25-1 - TGTGCCAGCAGTGTAGCGGGGGGCCCCCAGACCCAGTACTTC CASSVAGGPQTQYF
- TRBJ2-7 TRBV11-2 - TGTGCCAGCAGCATGGGTATCTACGAGCAGTACTTC CASSMGIYEQYF
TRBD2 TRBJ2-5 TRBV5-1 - TGCGCCAGCAGCTTGACTAGCGGGACTGAGACCCAGTACTTC CASSLTSGTETQYF
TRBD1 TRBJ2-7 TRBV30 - TGTGCCTGGAGTAGGAAACAGGGGGCCCCCTACGAGCAGTACTTC CAWSRKQGAPYEQYF
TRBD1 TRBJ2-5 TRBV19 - TGTGCCAGTAGTATGATATCGTGGACAGGGCAGGAAGAGACCCAGTACTTC CASSMISWTGQEETQYF
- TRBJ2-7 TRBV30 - TGTGCCTGGACCTCTCCCCCGTCCTACGAGCAGTACTTC CAWTSPPSYEQYF
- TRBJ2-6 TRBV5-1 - TGCGCCAGCAGCACTCTAGAAGGGGCCAACGTCCTGACTTTC CASSTLEGANVLTF
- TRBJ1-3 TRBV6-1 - TGTGCCAGCGTCGTGAGTAGCTCTGGAAACACCATATATTTT CASVVSSSGNTIYF
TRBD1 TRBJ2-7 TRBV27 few TGTGCCAGCAGTCCCTCCAATCGACAGGGACGCGAGCAGTACTTC CASSPSNRQGREQYF
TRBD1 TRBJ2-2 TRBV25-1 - TGTGCCAGCAGTGGACAGACAGGGCCCGGGGAGCTGTTTTTT CASSGQTGPGELFF
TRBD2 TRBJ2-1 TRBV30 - TGTGCCTGGACAGGACTAGCGGGAGGCCCCGGTGAGCAGTTCTTC CAWTGLAGGPGEQFF
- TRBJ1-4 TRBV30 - TGTGCCTGGAGTGCTCAGGCGCCTAAGGTACTGTTTTTT CAWSAQAPKVLFF
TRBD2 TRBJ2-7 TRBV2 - TGTGCCAGCAGTGAAGCAAGACTAGCGGGAGTTGAGTACGAGCAGTACTTC CASSEARLAGVEYEQYF
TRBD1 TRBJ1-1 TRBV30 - TGTGCCTCAGGGGGAGTCATGAACACTGAAGCTTTCTTT CASGGVMNTEAFF
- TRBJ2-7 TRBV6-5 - TGTGCCAGCAGTCTTGGCAGTCTTGACTACGAGCAGTACTTC CASSLGSLDYEQYF
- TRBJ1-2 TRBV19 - TGTGCCAGTAGGGACGATCAGGGGATCGGTGGCTACACCTTC CASRDDQGIGGYTF
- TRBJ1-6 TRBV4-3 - TGCGCCAGCAGCCAAGGCGGGAACTCCTATAATTCACCCCTCCACTTT CASSQGGNSYNSPLHF
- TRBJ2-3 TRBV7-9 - TGTGCCAGCAGCTTCATCGGGGATACGCAGTATTTT CASSFIGDTQYF
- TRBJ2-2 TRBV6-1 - TGTGCCAGCAGTGGCACTCCGGTTAATGCGGGCGGGGAGCTGTTTTTT CASSGTPVNAGGELFF
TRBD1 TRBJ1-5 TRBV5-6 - TGTGCCAGCAGCCCGGGGACAGGTAGCAATCAGCCCCAGCATTTT CASSPGTGSNQPQHF
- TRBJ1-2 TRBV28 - TGTGCCAGCAGTTTAGTAGGGGACTATGGCTACACCTTC CASSLVGDYGYTF
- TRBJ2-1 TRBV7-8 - TGTGCCAGCAGCTTAGACGGTAGTAACAATGAGCAGTTCTTC CASSLDGSNNEQFF
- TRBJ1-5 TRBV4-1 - TGCGCCAGCAGCCAAGACGGCAGGGGTAATCAGCCCCAGCATTTT CASSQDGRGNQPQHF
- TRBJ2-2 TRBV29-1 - TGCAGCGTTGTAATTGGACCTAGGGGGGTCGGGGAGCTGTTTTTT CSVVIGPRGVGELFF
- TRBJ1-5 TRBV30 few TGTGCCTGTAGGGGGGGAGGGGCCTTAAGCAATCAGCCCCAGCATTTT CACRGGGALSNQPQHF
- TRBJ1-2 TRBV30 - TGTGCCTGGAGTGTACGGAAGGGAGGGGGCTATGGCTACACCTTC CAWSVRKGGGYGYTF
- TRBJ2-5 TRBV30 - TGTGCCTGGAGCAGGACTCCGAGTCAAGAGACCCAGTACTTC CAWSRTPSQETQYF
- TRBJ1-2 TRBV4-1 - TGCGCCAGCAGCCAATCAGGTTCTCACTATGGCTACACCTTC CASSQSGSHYGYTF
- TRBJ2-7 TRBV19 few TGTGCCAGTAGTATAGGAAGGAGGGACGAGCAGTACTTC CASSIGRRDEQYF
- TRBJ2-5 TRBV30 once TGTGCCTGGTTAAAAACCGGGACCCTCCAAGAGACCCAGTACTTC CAWLKTGTLQETQYF
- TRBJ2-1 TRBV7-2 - TGTGCCAGCAGCTTAGATCCGGGAGATCTGCATGAGCAGTTCTTC CASSLDPGDLHEQFF
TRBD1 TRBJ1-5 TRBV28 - TGTGCCAGCAGCCGACAGGGGAATAGCAATCAGCCCCAGCATTTT CASSRQGNSNQPQHF